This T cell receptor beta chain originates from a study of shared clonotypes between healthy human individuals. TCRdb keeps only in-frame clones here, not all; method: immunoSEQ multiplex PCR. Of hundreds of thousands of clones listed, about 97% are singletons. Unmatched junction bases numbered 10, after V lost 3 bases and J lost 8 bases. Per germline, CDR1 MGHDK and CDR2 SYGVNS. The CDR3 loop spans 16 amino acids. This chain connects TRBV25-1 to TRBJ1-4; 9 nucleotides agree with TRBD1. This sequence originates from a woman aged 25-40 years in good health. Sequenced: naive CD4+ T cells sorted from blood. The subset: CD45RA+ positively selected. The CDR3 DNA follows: TGTGCCAGCAGTGAGACTCCCGGGACAGGGAAGGAAAAACTGTTTTTT. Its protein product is CASSETPGTGKEKLFF.